This T cell receptor beta chain comes out of a study of shared clonotypes between healthy human individuals. The assay used deep level. Per sorted-subset replicate PCR, input was 150 to 250 ng DNA, representing about 29,000 T cell genomes. Clones were sequenced by immunoSEQ multiplex PCR, and TCRdb holds only the in-frame ones, with some missing. Counted here are about 1 million clones, more than 60% occurring once; the ten biggest clones make up about 1.5%. Of note for this clone: The sample contains more than one DNA sequence encoding this CDR3.

What was sequenced was memory CD4+ T cells sorted from blood. Subset: CD45RA-negative fraction. This receptor was identified in a man between 18 and 35 years old in good health.

The CDR3 here is CASRPLSGNQPQHF. Here the CDR3 DNA reads TGTGCCAGCAGACCTTTATCTGGGAATCAGCCCCAGCATTTT. This chain uses TRBV28 with TRBJ1-5, with D hard to call. The ends were cut back, 6 bases at V and 4 bases at J, with 13 bases in the middle. CDR1 and CDR2 (germline): MDHEN, SYDVKM. The CDR3 extends over 14 amino acids.